The sequence of this TCR beta chain was determined in a study of blood T cells in healthy people across ages. Study findings and constraints: PBMCs left unsorted prevented a conclusive naive versus antigen-experienced comparison.

The CDR3 is made up of 14 amino acids. Alongside a J-beta primer mix, a sample-barcoded 5' primer served in a second PCR lasting 7 to 11 cycles. Unique molecular identifiers of 12 random nucleotides labeled each cDNA. TCRdb re-derived calls from the 5' RACE reads in MiXCR, one entry per CDR3 protein. This table has over a million distinct CDR3 sequences, around 40% appearing once. Points on this clonotype: Its antigen is undetermined. An end of the junction does not agree with germline; a read error may underlie this.

Total RNA was isolated from each sample in quantities of at least 6 micrograms. The V and J genes are TRBV12-3 or TRBV12-4 and TRBJ2-7; D may be TRBD1 (7 bases). The DNA end favors TRBJ2-4, so the J call may be wrong. Material: blood. This sequence originates from a woman under 30 in good health. The CDR3 protein is CASSVRSGGNIQYF. DNA for the CDR3: TGCGCCAGCAGTGTACGATCAGGGGGGAACATTCAGTACTTC.